The text below deals with one TCR beta chain. Its antigen is unknown. This record belongs to a study of cytomegalovirus exposure and HLA in healthy donors (dated 2017 in TCRdb). Describing the broader study: An earlier analysis of about 530 of the donors reported approximately 300 Gb of sequence data and 117 million unique TCR beta sequences obtained from about 179 million T cells. In the later analysis, no new phenotypic data were used to find candidate immune exposures; instead, reliance was placed on TCR beta sequences and their occurrence across donors. Four to six DR-DQ haplotypes were handled as single units for association and clustering, since linkage in the cohort was strong. The genetic ancestry cluster associated with self-reported Caucasian donors included about four fifths of the 300 to 400 genotyped donors. Donor age, sex, ethnicity and CMV serostatus were compiled alongside the repertoire data. A separate validation cohort of 100 to 150 different subjects was used in addition to the approximately 700-subject first cohort. Every repertoire in the discovery cohort had been generated on one and the same sequencing platform. Typing coverage differed by locus: A, B, C, DRB1 and DQB1 were typed in about 629-640 donors, DQA1 in 500 to 550, DPA1 in around 600, and DPB1 in around 440. To predict cytomegalovirus infection status, the study combined high-throughput TCR immunosequencing, statistical association of individual TCRs with disease status, and machine learning. An early release covering roughly 600 HLA-typed donors comprised about 300 gigabases of sequencing data and tens of millions of unique TCR sequences. A later genetic analysis used genome-wide SNP genotypes for about 65% of the roughly 670 donors, treating that subset as a discovery cohort. In an earlier analysis of roughly 600 of the donors, high-throughput TCR beta sequencing was used to judge whether each TCR beta V gene segment behaved as functional or pseudogenic. To study patterns of TCR occurrence, a later analysis re-analyzed previously published TCR beta repertoires from 500 to 850 donors and added high-resolution HLA genotyping. HLA typing covered class I and class II loci at four-digit resolution. The study was designed to test whether signatures of past pathogen exposure could be identified by cataloging public T cell receptors. Using immunosequencing, the study profiled T cell repertoires from around 670 subjects and related those repertoires to cytomegalovirus serostatus. Among under 450 genotyped donors of the cohort, an average of approximately 240,000 unique TCR beta nucleotide sequences were sequenced per donor, around 18% of them non-productive.

In total, approximately 690 healthy bone marrow donors made up the cohort. Cohort members were all nominally healthy when sampled, although unrecorded immune exposures were likely present. The donor was CMV seronegative and was included in the group of several hundred seronegative cohort members. A peripheral blood sample was provided by each donor, and peripheral blood mononuclear cells were used for TCR beta sequencing. Genomic DNA extraction from the blood cell samples was performed with the Qiagen DNeasy Blood Extraction Kit. V is pruned by 5 bases and J by 3 bases, leaving 13 bases of the junction without a gene match. The CDR3 holds 19 amino acids from the cysteine to the phenylalanine. Just CDR3 DNA is preserved here, 57 bases in frame from base 1. CDR1 and CDR2 were assigned from the germline V gene as MDHEN and SYDVKM. Paper-wide results and their limitations: The classifier was reported to diagnose cytomegalovirus status with high specificity and sensitivity in both the original cohort and the validation cohort. In a later analysis, 16,951 TCR beta sequences were associated with specific HLA alleles at a false discovery rate of 0.05. A further reported finding was that TCR beta sequences accurately predicted the HLA-A and HLA-B alleles for most subjects in the first cohort. In a later analysis, HLA-associated TCR beta chains were found to be more clonally expanded and to have lower generation probabilities than equally common non-associated chains. In vitro tests confirmed that a few of the cytomegalovirus-associated TCR beta chains recognize cytomegalovirus antigens. HLA typing was unavailable for some donors at each locus, so association tests used only the typed subset. In a later genetic analysis, fewer N-insertions in productive TCRs were reported among donors in an Asian-associated ancestry cluster than the roughly 700-donor mean. Most TCR sequences were seen in very few donors, while some public TCRs were found in many individuals. In a later analysis, several top co-occurrence clusters were reported to appear linked to parvovirus B19, influenza, CMV and Epstein-Barr virus. Most CMV-associated TCR beta chains appeared to be HLA-restricted in a later analysis, and the HLA associations seemed to be driven largely by CMV exposure. Broadly in line with IMGT annotations, most TCR beta V segments showed up in productive rearrangements about 90% or about 30% of the time in an earlier analysis of several hundred of the donors. Presence/absence analyses assumed roughly uniform sequencing depth across donors, an assumption that may not hold. The authors suggested that the approach could potentially be generalized to other disease states and immunological phenotypes. Because the 87-base-pair reads could not distinguish some IMGT-functional V segments, including TRBV6-2 and TRBV6-3, those segments were excluded. A cluster of highly shared sequence variants was judged likely to be a technical artifact of the sequencing pipeline. In a later analysis, TCR association rates were found to vary across HLA loci, with the most associated TCRs seen for DRB1 alleles and the fewest for HLA-C alleles. Assigning TCR associations to individual alleles was difficult when HLA alleles, especially DR and DQ, strongly co-occurred. The earlier analysis of approximately 590 of the donors excluded over 15 rarely observed V segments, including chromosome 9 orphons, because counts were too low. An association between a missense DCLRE1C variant and V-gene and J-gene trimming of TCR beta chains was found in a later genetic analysis and replicated in an independent cohort. The study listed 164 TCR beta chains as associated with cytomegalovirus. In this cohort, only TCR beta chains were sequenced, and detectable features were limited by the absence of alpha or paired-chain data. Immune exposure information for the cohort was limited to CMV serostatus. Correlated functional status among segregating V segments might reflect linkage disequilibrium, but an unknown experimental factor could not be ruled out.

Library method: the immunoSEQ multiplex PCR assay. For the multiplex PCR, a mixture combining 60 forward primers for TCR Vbeta segments and 13 reverse primers for TCR Jbeta segments was used. Amplification of the CDR3 region of rearranged TCR beta genes was performed with a multiplex PCR assay on genomic DNA. The amplified TCR beta libraries were sequenced on the Illumina HiSeq System as 87-base-pair reads. In the authors' own workflow: In a later analysis, tens of millions of unique TCR beta chains were counted across the 650 to 700 repertoires, and around 10 million of these chains were shared by at least two donors. A nearest-neighbor algorithm error-corrected the raw reads and collapsed the reads into unique sequences, merging closely related sequences to remove PCR and sequencing errors. V, D and J gene segments were assigned by aligning CDR3 sequences to IMGT reference sequences. For a sequence to be retained, a match of at least six nucleotides to both a V gene segment and a J gene segment was required. A rearrangement was called productive if the CDR3 had no stop codons and remained in frame with V and J, and every other rearrangement was called non-productive. CDR3 was defined by IMGT convention, running from the second conserved V-encoded cysteine to the conserved J-encoded phenylalanine. In an earlier analysis of approximately 500 of the donors, sequences lacking an unambiguous match to a single V gene segment were excluded. In an earlier analysis of 587 of the donors, V segments were called functional above 56.7% productive rearrangements and were called segregating when the between-donor standard deviation exceeded 5%. To diagnose cytomegalovirus status from the catalog of TCR beta chain sequences, a statistical classification framework was built. In a later analysis, TCR nucleotide sequences were compared against IMGT/GENE-DB human TR gene sequences so that V and J genes could be assigned. Using the TCRdist pipeline, a later analysis assigned CDR3 sequences along with most-parsimonious VDJ recombination scenarios. In a later analysis, each TCR beta chain was defined by its CDR3 amino acid sequence together with its V-gene family, and reads lacking a unique V-gene family were excluded. To address suspected cross-contamination and a sequencing artifact, a later analysis removed approximately 590 highly shared, low-generation-probability nucleotide sequences. In a later analysis, a clonal expansion index was calculated for each public chain from normalized within-repertoire ranks of inferred template counts. Generation probabilities in a later analysis came from a VDJ recombination model fitted to out-of-frame rearrangements, and those results were checked against IGoR. Hypergeometric tests were used in a later analysis to score TCR-TCR, TCR-HLA and TCR-CMV co-occurrence, with a repertoire-size bias correction applied to the TCR pairs. A later analysis estimated false discovery rates by permuting HLA or CMV assignments 20 times. In a later analysis, co-occurring TCRs were grouped using DBSCAN, with TCRdist sequence similarity added in when clustering inside HLA-allele-positive subsets. For co-occurrence clustering, repertoires with fewer than 30,000 or more than 120,000 public chains were excluded, along with several repertoires with anomalous nucleotide sharing. TCRdb took this table from immuneACCESS and kept in-frame rearrangements with V and J called. Such tables lack part of the clones; where checked against another copy, unresolved V genes explain under half of the gap, and the rest is unexplained. V, J and clone size reflect that table, while D and trimming were determined from the DNA. The sample table holds approximately 92,000 clones. The ten largest clonotypes hold 3% to 4% of the sample.

The TCR was taken from a young woman in good health and CMV-seronegative. Here the chain combines TRBV28 and TRBJ2-4; 13 central nucleotides agree with TRBD2. The sample consisted of PBMCs. CDR3 sequence: CASSHFGLAGDSGKNIQYF. The nucleotide sequence is TGTGCCAGCAGTCACTTCGGACTAGCGGGAGATAGTGGCAAAAACATTCAGTACTTC.